This TCR beta chain appears in the sequencing data of a study of shared clonotypes between healthy human individuals. Generated by immunoSEQ multiplex PCR, the TCRdb table keeps only in-frame clones and is missing some. This table holds some 2 million clones, roughly 94% found once. CD45RO-negative, CCR7-positively selected cells formed the naive CD8 fraction, excluding terminally differentiated effector memory CD45RA+ cells. The CDR3 sequence is 13 residues long. With V trimmed by 5 bases and J by 8 bases, 6 bases remained unmatched. Germline CDR1 and CDR2: MNHEY and SVGAGI. This TCR was sampled from a man between 18 and 29 years old in good health. The sample taken for sequencing was naive CD8+ T cells sorted from blood. The rearrangement links TRBV6-5 to TRBJ1-1; 9 nucleotides line up with TRBD1. The CDR3 is CASSLGQGLEAFF. CDR3 DNA: TGTGCCAGCAGTCTGGGACAGGGATTAGAAGCTTTCTTT.